The 17 T cell receptor beta chains below all came from one sample that was sequenced in a study of T cells after yellow fever vaccination. TCRdb re-analysed the 5' RACE reads in MiXCR, keeping a single row per CDR3 protein. The table has around 340,000 distinct CDR3 sequences, around 12% seen once; the top ten hold approximately 3.4%. This specimen was CD4+ T cells sorted from PBMCs, taken 15 days after the yellow fever booster vaccination. These receptors were obtained from a man in his late teens or twenties who received the YFV17D yellow fever vaccine.

This clonotype was seen only a few times. CDR3 protein: CASSNTGTGGRGYTF. The CDR3, as DNA: TGTGCCAGCAGCAACACCGGGACAGGGGGCCGTGGCTACACCTTC. The chain carries TRBV13 and TRBJ1-2; 12 bases map to TRBD1. The CDR3 sequence is 15 residues long. Germline V CDR1 and CDR2: PRHDT, FYEKMQ (reference sequence). After removal of 5 bases from V and 7 bases from J, the junction contained 8 bases not matched to a gene.

With respect to this clonotype: The junction differs from germline at one of its ends, possibly a read error. V gene TRBV18 combines with J gene TRBJ1-1, with 7 bases lining up with TRBD1. The CDR3 has 17 amino acids. The V gene's germline CDR1 is KGHSH and CDR2 LQKENI. CDR3 nucleotide sequence: TGTGCCAGCTCCCCACAGGGGAATATCCCCAGAAACACTGAAGCTTTCTTT. Amino acid sequence: CASSPQGNIPRNTEAFF.

The chain uses TRBV10-3 and TRBJ2-5; a weak D match, TRBD1 (7 bases). Trimming cost V 6 bases and J 5 bases, with 19 bases left between them. Per the germline V gene, CDR1 is ENHRY and CDR2 is SYGVKD. This CDR3 contains 15 residues. The CDR3 is CAIRGGRGELETQYF. CDR3 nucleotides: TGTGCCATCAGAGGTGGCAGGGGGGAATTGGAGACCCAGTACTTC.

This clonotype was recorded a few times. The genes are TRBV6-5 and TRBJ1-5; D not resolved. CDR3 length equals 14 residues. V lost 5 bases and J lost 7, with 15 bases in between. Germline assignment: CDR1 MNHEY and CDR2 SVGAGI. The DNA of the CDR3 is TGTGCCAGCAGTAGCCTCCGGGGTGACCAGCCCCAGCATTTT. Translated: CASSSLRGDQPQHF.

The rearrangement uses TRBV4-3 and TRBJ2-3; D might be TRBD1 or TRBD2, each matching 6 bases. The CDR3 is 16 residues long. Germline CDR1 is LGHNA and CDR2 is YSLEER. V was clipped by 4 bases and J by 3 bases, with 17 bases between them. CDR3: CASSRLPGGVTDTQYF. The CDR3 coding sequence is TGCGCCAGCAGCCGTCTCCCCGGGGGCGTAACAGATACGCAGTATTTT.

This clonotype was found a few times. The chain joins TRBV6-2 or TRBV6-3 to TRBJ1-2; D is uncertain. The CDR3 is 14 residues long. Germline assignment: CDR1 MNHEY and CDR2 SVGEGT. V was trimmed by 6 bases and J by 1 base, leaving 12 bases between them. This chain's CDR3 is CASSRRTINYGYTF. CDR3 in DNA: TGTGCCAGCAGCCGCAGGACCATTAACTATGGCTACACCTTC.

This clonotype showed up just a few times. The chain couples TRBV15 to TRBJ2-3, with 10 bases lining up with TRBD2. Germline values: CDR1 LNHNV, CDR2 YYDKDF (reference sequence). Trimming removed 6 bases from V and 4 bases from J; junction bases left unmatched: 10. The CDR3 is made up of 16 amino acids. This CDR3 is CATRRAAGGHADTQYF. Written as DNA, the CDR3 is TGTGCCACCAGACGCGCAGCGGGGGGGCATGCAGATACGCAGTATTTT.

In its sample, this clonotype was seen a few times. This chain connects TRBV5-4 to TRBJ2-1; D is unresolved. The germline V gene has CDR1 SGHNT and CDR2 YYREEE (reference sequence). V was pared by 5 bases and J by 0 bases, with 9 bases between. The length of the CDR3 is 14 residues. CDR3 region: CASSSQSSYNEQFF. CDR3 bases: TGTGCCAGCAGTTCCCAGAGCTCCTACAATGAGCAGTTCTTC.

The J gene is TRBJ2-7, the V gene TRBV3-1, with D possibly matching TRBD2 (5 bases). CDR3 size: 13 residues. CDR1 is LGHDT and CDR2 is YNNKEL in the germline V gene (reference sequence). Trimming stripped 2 bases from V and 7 bases from J, with 12 bases between. The CDR3 bases are TGTGCCAGCAGCCAAAGCGGCCCCCGGGAGCAGTACTTC. Its protein product is CASSQSGPREQYF.

The chain couples TRBV25-1 to TRBJ2-5; maybe TRBD1 (6 bases). V lost 7 bases and J 1 base, leaving 13 bases between the germline ends. The V gene's germline CDR1 is MGHDK and CDR2 SYGVNS. The CDR3 is made up of 14 amino acids. CDR3 sequence (DNA): TGTGCCAGCACCCAGGGGTGGGCCCAAGAGACCCAGTACTTC. It translates to CASTQGWAQETQYF.

The chain combines TRBV6-5 with TRBJ2-4; tentatively, D is TRBD2 (5 bases). Trimming removed 5 bases from V and 5 bases from J, with 16 bases in between. Germline V gives CDR1 MNHEY, CDR2 SVGAGI. The CDR3 sequence is 15 residues long. The chain's CDR3 is CASSPNRRTQNIQYF. The CDR3 nucleotides are TGTGCCAGCAGTCCCAACCGGAGGACCCAAAACATTCAGTACTTC.

The chain couples TRBV7-9 to TRBJ2-3, with 12 bases that match TRBD2. The CDR3 consists of 16 residues. Germline lookup yields CDR1 SEHNR and CDR2 FQNEAQ (reference sequence). The trim removed 7 bases at V and 4 bases at J, leaving 9 bases unmatched. CDR3 coding DNA: TGTGCCAGCACCCGGGGACTAGCGGGTTCGGCAGATACGCAGTATTTT. Amino acid sequence: CASTRGLAGSADTQYF. Drawing the rest from reference TRBV7-9 and TRBJ2-3, the complete variable domain is DTGVSQNPRHKITKRGQNVTFRCDPISEHNRLYWYRQTLGQGPEFLTYFQNEAQLEKSRLLSDRFSAERPKGSFSTLEIQRTEQGDSAMYLCASTRGLAGSADTQYFGPGTRLTVL.

This clonotype was seen only a few times. The chain is built from TRBV7-9 and TRBJ1-5; TRBD1 matches at 7 bases. This CDR3 spans 15 amino acids. Germline V lookup: CDR1 SEHNR, CDR2 FQNEAQ (reference sequence). V shed 5 bases, J shed 4 bases, and the junction held 8 bases outside the gene matches. This CDR3 reads CASSAEDRRNQPQHF. CDR3 nucleotides: TGTGCCAGCAGCGCAGAGGACAGGCGAAATCAGCCCCAGCATTTT. Complete variable domain (other parts from reference TRBV7-9 and TRBJ1-5): DTGVSQNPRHKITKRGQNVTFRCDPISEHNRLYWYRQTLGQGPEFLTYFQNEAQLEKSRLLSDRFSAERPKGSFSTLEIQRTEQGDSAMYLCASSAEDRRNQPQHFGDGTRLSIL.

This clonotype occurred a few times. The chain uses TRBV7-8 and TRBJ1-6; D is possibly TRBD1 (6 bases). Trimming cost V 0 bases and J 10 bases, with 13 bases left between them. The CDR3 runs 15 residues. Germline lookup yields CDR1 SGHVS and CDR2 FQNEAQ. The chain's CDR3 is CASSLAGGGQSPLHF. CDR3 coding DNA: TGTGCCAGCAGCTTAGCGGGGGGGGGACAATCACCCCTCCACTTT.

This clonotype came up many times. This chain connects TRBV18 to TRBJ2-2; D not certain. Germline CDR1 is KGHSH and CDR2 is LQKENI. The CDR3 extends over 16 amino acids. V lost 2 bases and J 0 bases, leaving 10 bases between the germline ends. The CDR3 sequence is CASSPSADANTGELFF. As DNA, the CDR3 is TGTGCCAGCTCACCATCGGCAGACGCGAACACCGGGGAGCTGTTTTTT. Complete variable domain (other parts from reference TRBV18 and TRBJ2-2): NAGVMQNPRHLVRRRGQEARLRCSPMKGHSHVYWYRQLPEEGLKFMVYLQKENIIDESGMPKERFSAEFPKEGPSILRIQQVVRGDSAAYFCASSPSADANTGELFFGEGSRLTVL.

This rearrangement joins TRBV29-1 to TRBJ2-5, with D possibly being TRBD1 (7 bases). Trimming cost V 7 bases and J 2 bases, with 17 bases left between them. CDR3 length equals 14 residues. CDR1 SQVTM and CDR2 ANQGSEA come from the germline V gene. In DNA form, the CDR3 reads TGCAGCGCGCACAGGGGAGGAGGGCAAGAGACCCAGTACTTC. It codes for CSAHRGGGQETQYF.

This clonotype showed up just a few times. This rearrangement joins TRBV7-8 to TRBJ1-5, with 7 nucleotides matching TRBD1. Germline values: CDR1 SGHVS, CDR2 FQNEAQ. CDR3 length: 14 amino acids. Unmatched junction bases numbered 6, after V lost 5 bases and J lost 5 bases. The CDR3 DNA reads as TGTGCCAGCAGCCAGGGGACAGTTTATCAGCCCCAGCATTTT. It encodes CASSQGTVYQPQHF.